The 8 T cell receptor delta chains reported below all come from one sample, sequenced in a study of gamma-delta T cells after stem cell transplantation. TCRdb applied CATT to the RT-PCR reads for clone calling. Of about 1,300 delta-chain clones in the sample, 14% are singletons; the top ten hold roughly 25%. Sequenced material: gamma-delta T cells. The receptors stem from a human donor. It is not recorded whose cells these are; they may come from a transplant donor.

V is TRDV2 and J is TRDJ1; 11 nucleotides align to TRDD3. Germline assignment: CDR1 GEAIGNYY and CDR2 EKD. With 0 bases clipped from V and 0 bases from J, the junction kept 14 bases outside the gene matches. The CDR3 length is 20 residues. CDR3 amino acids: CACDTVGGGYVNLDTDKLIF. CDR3 nucleotide sequence: TGTGCCTGTGACACCGTTGGTGGGGGATACGTCAATTTGGACACCGATAAACTCATCTTT.

This clone was detected only a few times. This likely stems from a read error, as it lies one base from a far larger clone. The same CDR3 is also encoded by other DNA sequences in this sample. The chain carries TRDV2 and TRDJ1, with TRDD3 as a possible D gene (6 bases). This CDR3 contains 18 residues. V lost 1 base and J lost 0, with 20 bases in between. The germline V gene has CDR1 GEAIGNYY and CDR2 EKD. The CDR3 sequence: CACDTMMGDTQYTDKLIF. DNA for the CDR3: TGTGCCTGTGACACTATGATGGGAGATACGCAATACACCGATAAACTCATCTTT.

With respect to this clone: A far more abundant clone sits one base away, making this likely a read error. The CDR3 region is CACATLLGGRNDKLIF. The CDR3 DNA reads as TGTGCCTGTGCCACCCTGCTGGGGGGACGGAACGATAAACTCATCTTT. The chain employs TRDV2 and TRDJ1; 7 nucleotides align to TRDD3. This CDR3 contains 16 residues. From germline, CDR1 is GEAIGNYY and CDR2 EKD.

Note on this clone: This may stem from a read error, because a much larger clone lies one nucleotide away. The chain recombines TRDV2 with TRDJ1; TRDD3 matches at 7 bases. From germline, CDR1 is GEAIGNYY and CDR2 EKD. With 3 bases clipped from V and 1 base from J, the junction kept 13 bases outside the gene matches. CDR3 size: 17 residues. DNA for the CDR3: TGTGCCTGTGACGCGCTGGGGGGACGAAGTTCCACCGATAAACTCATCTTT. Protein product: CACDALGGRSSTDKLIF.

Remarks on this clone: The protein in TCRdb stems from a much larger clone and differs at residue 3 from this DNA's translation, likely a read error; here the protein is translated from the DNA. This chain links TRDV2 with TRDJ1, with 9 bases lining up with TRDD3. Per the germline V gene, CDR1 is GEAIGNYY and CDR2 is EKD. The CDR3 spans 16 residues. CDR3 nucleotide sequence: TGTGCCCGTGACACCGTTTGGGGGATAGGACCCGATAAACTCATCTTT. Translated, it gives CARDTVWGIGPDKLIF.

Concerning this clone: Only one base separates this from a far larger clonotype, so it likely reflects a read error. Other DNA sequences in this specimen translate into the identical CDR3. This chain uses TRDV2 with TRDJ1, with a weak D call TRDD3 (6 bases). Germline assignment: CDR1 GEAIGNYY and CDR2 EKD. V was clipped by 9 bases and J by 2 bases, with 24 bases between them. This CDR3 comprises 16 residues. CDR3 protein: CAASVLGPRGTDKLIF. The CDR3 coding sequence is TGTGCCGCAAGTGTACTGGGCCCTCGGGGAACCGATAAACTCATCTTT.

Details on this clone: The translation of this DNA and the TCRdb protein of a much larger clone differ at residue 15, probably owing to a read error; the protein shown here is translated from the DNA. This rearrangement joins TRDV2 to TRDJ3; 8 positions agree with TRDD3. Per the germline V gene, CDR1 is GEAIGNYY and CDR2 is EKD. There are 21 residues in the CDR3. CDR3 coding DNA: TGTGCCTGTGACACCGTAGACTGGGGGTCGAAGAGCTCCTGGGGCACCCGACAGATGTTTTTC. This sequence encodes CACDTVDWGSKSSWGTRQMFF.

Worth noting for this clone: With a far larger clone one base away, a read error is the likely cause. Other DNA sequences from this sample encode an identical CDR3 as well. J is TRDJ1 and V is TRDV2; D remains ambiguous. Trimming took off 3 bases at V and 5 bases at J, with 21 bases between the two ends. This CDR3 contains 16 residues. Germline values: CDR1 GEAIGNYY, CDR2 EKD. In DNA, the CDR3 is TGTGCCTGTGACGAGCTTGGGAGCTCCCGGAGGGATAAACTCATCTTT. As protein: CACDELGSSRRDKLIF.